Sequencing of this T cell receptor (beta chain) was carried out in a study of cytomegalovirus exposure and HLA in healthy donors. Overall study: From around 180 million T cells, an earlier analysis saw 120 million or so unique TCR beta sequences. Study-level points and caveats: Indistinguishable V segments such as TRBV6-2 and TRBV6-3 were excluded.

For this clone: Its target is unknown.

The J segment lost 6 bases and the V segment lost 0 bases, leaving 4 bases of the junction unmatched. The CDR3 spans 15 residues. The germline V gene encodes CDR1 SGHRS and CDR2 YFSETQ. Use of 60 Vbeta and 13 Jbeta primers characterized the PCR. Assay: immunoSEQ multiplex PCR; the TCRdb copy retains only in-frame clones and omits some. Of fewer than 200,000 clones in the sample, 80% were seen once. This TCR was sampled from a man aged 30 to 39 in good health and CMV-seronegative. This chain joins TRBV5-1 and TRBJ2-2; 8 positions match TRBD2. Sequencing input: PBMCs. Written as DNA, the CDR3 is TGCGCCAGCAGCTTGGACGTTAGCGGGGCCGGGGAGCTGTTTTTT. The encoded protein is CASSLDVSGAGELFF. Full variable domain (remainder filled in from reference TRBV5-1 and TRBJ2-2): KAGVTQTPRYLIKTRGQQVTLSCSPISGHRSVSWYQQTPGQGLQFLFEYFSETQRNKGNFPGRFSGRQFSNSRSEMNVSTLELGDSALYLCASSLDVSGAGELFFGEGSRLTVL.